The 10 T cell receptor beta chains listed next were all sequenced from one sample in a study of blood T cell repertoires in COVID-19. TCRdb's table, derived via immunoSEQ multiplex PCR, lists solely in-frame clones and lacks some. The data hold under 250,000 clones, with about 81% observed a single time. Sequenced sample: peripheral blood. The source of these receptors is an older woman with COVID-19, enrolled during active disease.

This chain uses TRBV19 with TRBJ2-2, with a tentative D call TRBD1 (5 bases). The CDR3 spans 15 residues. The ends were cut back, 7 bases at V and 4 bases at J, with 16 bases in the middle. Germline assignment: CDR1 LNHDA and CDR2 SQIVND (reference sequence). The CDR3 spells CASTVLQDPTGELFF. CDR3 nucleotide sequence: TGTGCCAGTACAGTTTTACAGGATCCCACCGGGGAGCTGTTTTTT.

Turning to this clone: The junction does not match germline at one end; this may be a read error. V is TRBV6-5 and J is TRBJ2-1, with 8 bases that match TRBD1. Germline V lookup: CDR1 MNHEY, CDR2 SVGAGI. The CDR3 loop spans 15 amino acids. The CDR3 DNA reads as TGTGCCTGCAGTCCCCGGGACAGGAGTCCCAATGAGCAGTTCTTC. The encoded protein is CACSPRDRSPNEQFF.

This chain uses TRBV2 with TRBJ1-2; 8 nucleotides agree with TRBD1. The CDR3 sequence is 13 residues long. The germline V gene encodes CDR1 SNHLY and CDR2 FYNNEI. J lost 3 bases, V lost 6 bases, and 3 bases had no gene match. The DNA of the CDR3 is TGTGCCAGCAGCGCGACAGGGGACTATGGCTACACCTTC. Protein: CASSATGDYGYTF.

The chain joins TRBV18 to TRBJ2-7, with 7 nucleotides matching TRBD2. CDR1 and CDR2 from the germline V gene are KGHSH and LQKENI. V was pared by 5 bases and J by 7 bases, with 23 bases of the junction left unmatched. CDR3 length equals 18 residues. CDR3 nucleotides: TGTGCCAGCTCAAGGGGAACTGTACGAAGCGGGGTAAAGGGGGAGCAGTACTTC. It yields the protein CASSRGTVRSGVKGEQYF.

In its sample, this clone was seen once. The V call is TRBV11-2, the J call TRBJ2-3, with D uncertain. The CDR3 runs 16 residues. V was pared by 4 bases and J by 1 base, with 15 bases between. CDR1 and CDR2 (germline): SGHAT, FQNNGV. CDR3 amino acids: CASSSGVNPRTDTQYF. The CDR3 DNA reads as TGTGCCAGCAGCTCCGGAGTTAACCCCCGCACAGATACGCAGTATTTT. The full variable domain, rest sourced from reference TRBV11-2 and TRBJ2-3, is EAGVAQSPRYKIIEKRQSVAFWCNPISGHATLYWYQQILGQGPKLLIQFQNNGVVDDSQLPKDRFSAERLKGVDSTLKIQPAKLEDSAVYLCASSSGVNPRTDTQYFGPGTRLTVL.

This clone was recorded at least ten times. This chain connects TRBV27 to TRBJ2-2, with a tentative D call TRBD1 (5 bases). The CDR3 extends over 15 amino acids. Germline-derived CDR1 and CDR2 are MNHEY and SMNVEV (reference sequence). Trimming removed 2 bases at V and 3 bases at J, with 10 bases between. In DNA form, the CDR3 reads TGTGCCAGCAGTTTAAAAAGGGGATACACCGGGGAGCTGTTTTTT. This sequence encodes CASSLKRGYTGELFF.

This chain connects TRBV19 to TRBJ1-1; the D gene is possibly TRBD1 (5 bases). This CDR3 contains 15 residues. V lost 0 bases to trimming and J lost 4 bases, with 12 bases between them. Germline CDR1 and CDR2: LNHDA and SQIVND (reference sequence). The CDR3 region is CASSIDSGLGTEAFF. CDR3 coding DNA: TGTGCCAGTAGTATAGATTCAGGGCTCGGCACTGAAGCTTTCTTT.

The chain uses TRBV6-5 and TRBJ1-2, with D unclear. The CDR3 loop spans 13 amino acids. Trimming stripped 7 bases from V and 3 bases from J, with 12 bases between. Germline assignment: CDR1 MNHEY and CDR2 SVGAGI. CDR3 in DNA: TGTGCCAGCAAGTCATTTCAGGACTATGGCTACACCTTC. It specifies CASKSFQDYGYTF.

The chain is built from TRBV3-1 (or the pseudogene TRBV3-2) and TRBJ2-3; D is perhaps TRBD2 (6 bases). Germline V gene sequence: CDR1 LGHDT, CDR2 YNNKEL (reference sequence). V was cut by 0 bases and J by 4 bases, with 11 bases left in between. The CDR3 is 15 amino acids. The CDR3 loop reads CASSQDESGADTQYF. The CDR3 DNA reads as TGTGCCAGCAGCCAAGATGAGTCGGGGGCAGATACGCAGTATTTT.

The rearrangement uses TRBV18 and TRBJ1-1; 7 positions agree with TRBD1. Germline-derived CDR1 and CDR2 are KGHSH and LQKENI. The V segment lost 5 bases and the J segment 4 bases; nucleotides outside the gene matches: 10. This CDR3 comprises 15 residues. In nucleotides, the CDR3 is TGTGCCAGCTCAAGTAACAGGGGAAGCGGCACTGAAGCTTTCTTT. Protein sequence: CASSSNRGSGTEAFF.